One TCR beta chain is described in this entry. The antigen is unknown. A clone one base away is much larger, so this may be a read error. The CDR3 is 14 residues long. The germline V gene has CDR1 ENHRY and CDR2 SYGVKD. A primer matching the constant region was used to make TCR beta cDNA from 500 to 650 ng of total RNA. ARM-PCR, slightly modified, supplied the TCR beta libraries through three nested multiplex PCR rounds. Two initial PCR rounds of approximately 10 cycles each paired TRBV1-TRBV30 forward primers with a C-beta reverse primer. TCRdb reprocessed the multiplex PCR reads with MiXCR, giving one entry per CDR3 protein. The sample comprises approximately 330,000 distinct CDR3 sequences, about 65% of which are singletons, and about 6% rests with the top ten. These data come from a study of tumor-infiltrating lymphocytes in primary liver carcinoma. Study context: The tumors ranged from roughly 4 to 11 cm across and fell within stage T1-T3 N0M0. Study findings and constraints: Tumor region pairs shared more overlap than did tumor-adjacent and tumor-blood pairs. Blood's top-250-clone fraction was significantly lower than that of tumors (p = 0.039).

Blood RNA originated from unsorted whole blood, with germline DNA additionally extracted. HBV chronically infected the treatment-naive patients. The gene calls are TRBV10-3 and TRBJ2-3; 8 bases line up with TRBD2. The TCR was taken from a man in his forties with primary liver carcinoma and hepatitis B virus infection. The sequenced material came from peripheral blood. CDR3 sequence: CAIRNSGVTDTHYF. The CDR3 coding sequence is TGTGCCATCAGGAATAGCGGGGTCACAGATACGCATTATTTT.